The present entry profiles one T cell receptor (beta chain) with its context. Its antigen is still unknown. In the PCR, 60 Vbeta and 13 Jbeta primers were used. Some clones are missing from TCRdb's copy, which holds only in-frame ones; the method was immunoSEQ multiplex PCR. The sample lists roughly 120,000 clones; 15% were seen once. This entry is derived from a study of cytomegalovirus exposure and HLA in healthy donors. Points from the study as a whole: Another analysis was done later, and it associated 15,000 to 20,000 TCR beta sequences with HLA alleles at 0.05 false discovery rate. Later analysis identified a missense DCLRE1C variant that was linked to TCR beta V- and J-gene trimming. Earlier findings revealed that most TCR beta V segments proved productive either about 87% or about 30% of the time.

This CDR3 spans 14 amino acids. After removal of 0 bases from V and 2 bases from J, the junction contained 2 bases not matched to a gene. The V gene's germline CDR1 is SGHRS and CDR2 YFSETQ. The sample comprised PBMCs. The TCR comes from a woman between 18 and 30 years old in good health and CMV-seronegative. The chain is built from TRBV5-1 and TRBJ2-7; 7 bases agree with TRBD2. The CDR3 DNA reads as TGCGCCAGCAGCTTGGCCGGGACTACCTACGAGCAGTACTTC. It codes for CASSLAGTTYEQYF.